These 11 T cell receptor beta chains originate from one sample sequenced in a study of T-cell reconstitution after alpha-beta-depleted transplantation in children. The TCRbeta library incorporated unique molecular identifiers. Via MiXCR, TCRdb re-called the PCR reads, giving one row per CDR3 protein. Among over 300,000 distinct CDR3 sequences listed, 10% were seen once. The sequencing here drew on PBMCs from the stem cell graft donor, taken from the stem cell graft. These TCRs come from a human donor who donated a stem cell graft to a child with acute lymphoblastic leukemia.

This chain links TRBV20-1 with TRBJ2-7; 7 bases agree with TRBD1. The CDR3 loop spans 16 amino acids. Per the germline V gene, CDR1 is DFQATT and CDR2 is SNEGSKA (reference sequence). With 5 bases clipped from V and 2 bases from J, the junction kept 15 bases outside the gene matches. CDR3 amino acids: CSALDPRQGTTYEQYF. As DNA, the CDR3 is TGCAGTGCTCTGGACCCGCGACAGGGCACAACCTACGAGCAGTACTTC.

This chain uses TRBV28 with TRBJ2-7, with no clear D. Trimming stripped 3 bases from V and 3 bases from J, with 6 bases between. The CDR3 spans 12 residues. Germline assignment: CDR1 MDHEN and CDR2 SYDVKM. The DNA for the CDR3 is TGTGCCAGCAGTTTTGAGGACTACGAGCAGTACTTC. This encodes CASSFEDYEQYF.

This chain joins TRBV29-1 and TRBJ2-3; D may be TRBD1 or TRBD2 (6 bases each). CDR3 length: 13 residues. The V end lost 6 bases, the J end lost 3 bases, and 13 bases lay between the germline ends. In germline, CDR1 is SQVTM, CDR2 ANQGSEA. CDR3 in DNA: TGCAGCGTGCGAGGGGGGAGTACAGATACGCAGTATTTT. Translating gives CSVRGGSTDTQYF.

Many counts were recorded for this clonotype. The chain uses TRBV9 and TRBJ1-2; D possibly corresponds to TRBD1 (5 bases). Germline V lookup: CDR1 SGDLS, CDR2 YYNGEE. V dropped 2 bases and J dropped 2 bases, with 7 bases sitting between them. The CDR3 runs 13 residues. In DNA, the CDR3 is TGTGCCAGCAGCGTGACAGAAAACTATGGCTACACCTTC. It is translated as CASSVTENYGYTF.

Ten or more counts support this clonotype. J is TRBJ2-2 and V is TRBV5-1; the D is unclear. The germline V and J ends were trimmed by 7 bases and 2 bases, with 9 bases remaining between them. This CDR3 comprises 13 residues. The germline CDR1 and CDR2 sequences are SGHRS and YFSETQ. In DNA, the CDR3 is TGCGCCAGCCAGGCGGAAAACACCGGGGAGCTGTTTTTT. Translating gives CASQAENTGELFF.

This clonotype has ten or more counts. In nucleotides, the CDR3 is TGCGCCAGCAGCTACTCTAGCGGGAGCCCCTACAATGAGCAGTTCTTC. Translation gives CASSYSSGSPYNEQFF. The chain links TRBV4-1 to TRBJ2-1; 10 bases match TRBD2. The V gene end was trimmed by 5 bases and the J gene end by 2 bases; junction bases not matched to a gene: 6. The CDR3 is 16 residues long. Germline loops: CDR1 MGHRA, CDR2 YSYEKL.

This chain uses TRBV5-1 with TRBJ1-4; D possibly corresponds to TRBD1 (5 bases). Germline V gene sequence: CDR1 SGHRS, CDR2 YFSETQ. CDR3 size: 15 residues. The V end was cut by 0 bases, the J end by 7 bases, with 13 bases between. The DNA of the CDR3 is TGCGCCAGCAGCTTGGGAGGCGGGGGACGTGAAAAACTGTTTTTT. Translated: CASSLGGGGREKLFF.

The chain joins TRBV4-2 to TRBJ1-1; TRBD1 agrees at 7 bases. There are 15 residues in the CDR3. In germline, CDR1 is LGHNA, CDR2 YNFKEQ. Trimming at V came to 4 bases and at J to 3 bases, leaving 8 bases not matched to a gene. This CDR3 is CASSRELQGDTEAFF. CDR3 DNA: TGTGCCAGCAGCCGTGAGCTCCAGGGGGACACTGAAGCTTTCTTT.

This clonotype was found a few times. The V and J genes are TRBV29-1 and TRBJ2-1; 12 bases fit TRBD2. The V gene end was trimmed by 6 bases and the J gene end by 8 bases; junction bases not matched to a gene: 8. CDR3 length: 14 residues. Germline assignment: CDR1 SQVTM and CDR2 ANQGSEA. This chain's CDR3 is CSVTTSGRYHEQFF. The CDR3 coding sequence is TGCAGCGTGACAACTAGCGGGAGGTACCATGAGCAGTTCTTC.

This clonotype was seen many times. CDR3 sequence (DNA): TGTGCCAGCAGTGGCGGTTACAATCAGCCCCAGCATTTT. Protein: CASSGGYNQPQHF. The chain has TRBV2 and TRBJ1-5; D unclear. With 4 bases removed from V and 3 bases from J, the gap between germline ends came to 7 bases. Germline loops: CDR1 SNHLY, CDR2 FYNNEI. The CDR3 consists of 13 residues.

This clonotype has only a few counts. V and J are TRBV7-2 and TRBJ2-1, with D perhaps assigned TRBD1 or TRBD2 (5 bases each). This CDR3 contains 12 residues. Trimming took 4 bases from V and 9 from J, leaving 10 bases between them. CDR1 is SGHTA, CDR2 FQGNSA, per germline. The CDR3 DNA reads TGTGCCAGCAGCTCCTACGGGACTGAGCAGTTCTTC. Its translation is CASSSYGTEQFF.